Detailed here is one T cell receptor beta chain. This specimen comes from a study of blood T cell repertoires in COVID-19. Study as a whole: Acute and convalescent COVID-19 specimens originated in the United States, Italy and Spain. Nucleic acid was either cDNA or gDNA, and it came from T cells, B-cell-depleted T cells, or PBMCs.

Authors' methods: Reference gene primer amplification gave estimated nucleated cell counts. TCRdb's table, derived via immunoSEQ multiplex PCR, lists solely in-frame clones and lacks some. V and J calls and clone size are those listed in that table; D and trimming were worked out from the DNA. Of about 360,000 clones listed, 70% to 90% are singletons. Input material: peripheral blood. The TCR comes from a woman in her sixties with COVID-19, enrolled during active disease.

Here the CDR3 reads CASRSRDLQPQHF. The CDR3, as DNA: TGTGCCAGCCGCTCCAGGGATCTTCAGCCCCAGCATTTT. J is TRBJ1-5 and V is TRBV6-6; the D gene is possibly TRBD1 (5 bases). V lost 8 bases, J lost 6 bases, and 14 bases lay in between. Looked up from germline, CDR1 is MNHNY and CDR2 is SVGAGI (reference sequence). The CDR3 is 13 amino acids.